Here is one T cell receptor beta chain with its context. The J segment lost 5 bases and the V segment lost 1 base, leaving 4 bases of the junction unmatched. CDR3 length: 16 residues. Germline-derived CDR1 and CDR2 are SGHAT and FQNNGV. The data belong to a study of blood T cell repertoires in COVID-19. Study background: The study drew acute and convalescent COVID-19 samples from the United States, Italy and Spain.

The authors' processing: Nucleated cell number was recorded as an estimate derived from reference gene primer amplification. Assay used: immunoSEQ multiplex PCR; TCRdb lists only in-frame clones, some missing. V and J calls and clone size are given by that table; D and trimming were obtained from the DNA. The table records 350,000 to 400,000 clones, roughly 90% of them present only once. Participants' reported clinical history set cohort assignment. Donors of Cohort 3 who recovered were those that had two negative PCRs, clearance, or symptom resolution. The chain is built from TRBV11-2 and TRBJ2-3; 12 bases line up with TRBD2. The sequence came from a woman aged 25 to 45 who had recovered from COVID-19. The sample consisted of PBMCs or T cells enriched from blood (not recorded which). CDR3 region: CASSLGLAGVGDTQYF. The CDR3 DNA sequence: TGTGCCAGCAGCTTAGGACTAGCGGGGGTTGGAGATACGCAGTATTTT.